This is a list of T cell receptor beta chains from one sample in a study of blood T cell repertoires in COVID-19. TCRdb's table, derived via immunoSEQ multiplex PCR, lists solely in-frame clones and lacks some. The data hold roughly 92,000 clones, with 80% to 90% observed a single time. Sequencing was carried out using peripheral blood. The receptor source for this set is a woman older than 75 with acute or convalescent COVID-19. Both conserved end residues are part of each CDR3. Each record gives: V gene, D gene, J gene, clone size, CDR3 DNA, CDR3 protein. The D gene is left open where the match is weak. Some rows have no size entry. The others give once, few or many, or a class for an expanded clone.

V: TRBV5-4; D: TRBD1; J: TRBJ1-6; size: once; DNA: TGTGCCAGCAGCGCCGGACAGGTGACACCCCTCCACTTT; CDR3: CASSAGQVTPLHF
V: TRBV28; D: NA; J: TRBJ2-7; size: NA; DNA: TGTGCCAGCAGTTTGGTGGCGGGGTCCTACGAGCAGTACTTC; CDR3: CASSLVAGSYEQYF
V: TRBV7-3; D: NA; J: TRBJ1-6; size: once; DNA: TGTGCCAGCAGCTTAGGCAGGGATAATTCACCCCTCCACTTT; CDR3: CASSLGRDNSPLHF
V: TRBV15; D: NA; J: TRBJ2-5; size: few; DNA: TGTGCCACCAGGCAAGAGAGAAGCGGGGAGACCCAGTACTTC; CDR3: CATRQERSGETQYF
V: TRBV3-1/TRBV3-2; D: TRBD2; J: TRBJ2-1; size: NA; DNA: TGTGCCAGCAGCAAAGGACTAGCGGGAGTAAGTGAGCAGTTCTTC; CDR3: CASSKGLAGVSEQFF
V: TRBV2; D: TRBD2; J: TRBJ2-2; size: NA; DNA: TGTGCCAGCAGTGTGGGAGCGGGAGGGGGGACCGGGGAGCTGTTTTTT; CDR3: CASSVGAGGGTGELFF
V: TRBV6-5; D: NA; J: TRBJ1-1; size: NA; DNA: TGTGCCAGCAGTTACGGCAGGGACACTGAAGCTTTCTTT; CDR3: CASSYGRDTEAFF
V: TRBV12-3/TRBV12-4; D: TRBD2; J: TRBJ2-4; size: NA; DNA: TGTGCCTCGGGAGGGGGGGATAGGATACCCCACTTC; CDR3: CASGGGDRIPHF
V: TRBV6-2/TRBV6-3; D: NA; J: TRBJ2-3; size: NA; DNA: TGTGCCAGCAGTTCCGGGGAGAGGGCCACAGATACGCAGTATTTT; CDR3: CASSSGERATDTQYF
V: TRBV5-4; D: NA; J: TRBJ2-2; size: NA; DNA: TGTGCCAGCAGCCCCGGGGGGCGGGGATTGACCGGGGAGCTGTTTTTT; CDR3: CASSPGGRGLTGELFF
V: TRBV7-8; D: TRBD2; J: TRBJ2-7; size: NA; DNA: TGTGCCAGCAGATCTAGCGGGAGAGGGTTGTACGAGCAGTACTTC; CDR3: CASRSSGRGLYEQYF
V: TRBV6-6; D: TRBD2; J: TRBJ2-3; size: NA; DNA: TGTGCCAGCAGTCAACGGGGACTAGTTGAGGGACTCCCAGATACGCAGTATTTT; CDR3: CASSQRGLVEGLPDTQYF
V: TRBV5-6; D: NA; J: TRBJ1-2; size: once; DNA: TGTGCCAGCAGCTTGGGTACAGCTGCTAACTATGGCTACACCTTC; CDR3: CASSLGTAANYGYTF
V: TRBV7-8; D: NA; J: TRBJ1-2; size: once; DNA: TGTGCCAGCAGCTCCCTTCGGGGATCACACTATGGCTACACCTTC; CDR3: CASSSLRGSHYGYTF
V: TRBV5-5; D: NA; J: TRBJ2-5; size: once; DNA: TGTGCCAGCAGCTTGGAGGACAGCCACCAAGAGACCCAGTACTTC; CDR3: CASSLEDSHQETQYF
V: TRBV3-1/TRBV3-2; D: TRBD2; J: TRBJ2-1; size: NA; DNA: TGTGCCAGCAGCCTGGGACTAGACAATGAGCAGTTCTTC; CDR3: CASSLGLDNEQFF
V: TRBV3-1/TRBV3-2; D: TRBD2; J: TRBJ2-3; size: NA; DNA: TGTGCCAGCAGTCCGGGGACTAGTTACACAGATACGCAGTATTTT; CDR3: CASSPGTSYTDTQYF
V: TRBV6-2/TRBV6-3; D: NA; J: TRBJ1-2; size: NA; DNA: TGTGCCAGCAGTTACGGAGGGGCCTCTCCTGGGGGCTACACCTTC; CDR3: CASSYGGASPGGYTF
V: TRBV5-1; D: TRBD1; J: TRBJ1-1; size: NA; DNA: TGCGCCAGCAGCTTGACGGGGACAGCGAACACTGAAGCTTTCTTT; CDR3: CASSLTGTANTEAFF
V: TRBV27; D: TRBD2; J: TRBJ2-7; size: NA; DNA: TGTGCCAGCAGTTTATACCCAGCGGGAGGGCGTAGCCCCTACGAGCAGTACTTC; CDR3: CASSLYPAGGRSPYEQYF
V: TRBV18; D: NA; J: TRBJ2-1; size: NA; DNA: TGTGCCAGCTCACCGGCGGGTTCCTACAATGAGCAGTTCTTC; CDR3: CASSPAGSYNEQFF
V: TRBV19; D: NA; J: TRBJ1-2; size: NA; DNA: TGTGCCAGTAGTAATCAGGGCGTAAACTATGGCTACACCTTC; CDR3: CASSNQGVNYGYTF
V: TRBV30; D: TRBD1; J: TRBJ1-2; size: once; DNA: TGTGCCTGGAGTGGAGGGGACAGAGAAAGAGGGACCTTC; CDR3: CAWSGGDRERGTF
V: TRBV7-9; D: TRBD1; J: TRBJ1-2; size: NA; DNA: TGTGCCAGCAGCTCCTGGGGACAGGTGGAAGGCTACACCTTC; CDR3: CASSSWGQVEGYTF
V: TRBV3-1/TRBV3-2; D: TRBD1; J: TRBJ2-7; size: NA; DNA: TGTGCCAGCAGCCAAGAGGACAGGAGCTCCTACGAGCAGTACTTC; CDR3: CASSQEDRSSYEQYF
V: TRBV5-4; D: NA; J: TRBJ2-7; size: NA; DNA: TGTGCCAGCAGCTTGGAGGGGTCCCGAAAGTACGAGCAGTACTTC; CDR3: CASSLEGSRKYEQYF
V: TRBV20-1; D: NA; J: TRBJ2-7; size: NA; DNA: TGCAGTGCCGAGCCGGGCTACGAGCAGTACTTC; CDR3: CSAEPGYEQYF
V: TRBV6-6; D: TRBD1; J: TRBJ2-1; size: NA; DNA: TGTGCCAGCAGTTTGGACAGGGGAAGGGGCTACAATGAGCAGTTCTTC; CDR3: CASSLDRGRGYNEQFF
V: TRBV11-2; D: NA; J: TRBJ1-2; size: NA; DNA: TGTGCCAGCAGCCCCGACAGAGCATATCGATATGGCTACACCTTC; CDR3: CASSPDRAYRYGYTF
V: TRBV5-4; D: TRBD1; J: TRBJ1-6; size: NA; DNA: TGTGCCAGCAGCGCCCGACAGGGATCCGATTCACCCCTCCACTTT; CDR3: CASSARQGSDSPLHF
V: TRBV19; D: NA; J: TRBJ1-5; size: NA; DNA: TGTGCCAGTAGTATAGGAACAGCCAGCAATCAGCCCCAGCATTTT; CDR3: CASSIGTASNQPQHF
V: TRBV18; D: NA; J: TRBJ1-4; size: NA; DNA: TGTGCCAGCTCACCAGGAGCAACTAATGAAAAACTGTTTTTT; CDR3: CASSPGATNEKLFF
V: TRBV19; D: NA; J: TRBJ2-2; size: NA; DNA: TGTGCCAGTAGTATAGATGTTGGGGGGGCGCGAATCGGGGAGCTGTTTTTT; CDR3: CASSIDVGGARIGELFF
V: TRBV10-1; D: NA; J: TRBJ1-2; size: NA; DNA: TGCGCCAGTGTTGGGGGAGGACCCTATGGCTACACCTTC; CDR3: CASVGGGPYGYTF
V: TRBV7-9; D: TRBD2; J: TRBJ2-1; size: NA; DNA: TGTGCCAGCAGCCAAAACCCGGGACTAGCGGGGGCGGCCTACAATGAGCAGTTCTTC; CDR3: CASSQNPGLAGAAYNEQFF
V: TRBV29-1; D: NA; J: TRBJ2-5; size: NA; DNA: TGCAGCGTTGACAGGGTTGGGGAGACCCAGTACTTC; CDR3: CSVDRVGETQYF
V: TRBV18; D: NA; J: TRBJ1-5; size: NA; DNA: TGTGCCAGCTCAACGACAGTAAAGACGGGCAATCAGCCCCAGCATTTT; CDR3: CASSTTVKTGNQPQHF
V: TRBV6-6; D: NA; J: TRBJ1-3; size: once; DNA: TGTGCCAGCGGCGGGCAGGACGGAAACACCATATATTTT; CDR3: CASGGQDGNTIYF
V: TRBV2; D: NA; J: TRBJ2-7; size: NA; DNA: TGTGCCAGCGGGGCAGGTTACTACGAGCAGTACTTC; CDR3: CASGAGYYEQYF